The present entry profiles one T cell receptor (beta chain) with its context. Its antigen is currently not known. Base qualities were left out, and no much larger clone turns up one base away. Receptors were amplified or captured by the immunoSEQ multiplex PCR assay. A mixture of 60 forward primers for TCR Vbeta segments and 13 reverse primers for TCR Jbeta segments was used in the multiplex PCR. The CDR3 region of rearranged TCR beta genes was amplified from genomic DNA with a multiplex PCR assay. The amplified TCR beta libraries were sequenced on the Illumina HiSeq System as 87-base-pair reads. The paper's data handling went like this. Across the 500 to 850 repertoires, a later analysis counted about 81 million unique TCR beta chains, roughly 11 million of which were shared by at least two donors. To remove PCR and sequencing errors, raw reads were error-corrected and collapsed into unique sequences using a nearest-neighbor algorithm that merged closely related sequences. Alignment of CDR3 sequences to IMGT reference sequences was used to assign V, D and J gene segments. For a sequence to be retained, a match of at least six nucleotides to both a V gene segment and a J gene segment was required. Rearrangements were called productive when the CDR3 lacked stop codons and stayed in frame with V and J; all others were non-productive. Following IMGT convention, CDR3 was defined as the stretch from the second conserved V-encoded cysteine to the conserved J-encoded phenylalanine. In an earlier analysis of approximately 590 of the donors, sequences lacking an unambiguous match to a single V gene segment were excluded. An earlier analysis of almost 600 of the donors classified V segments as functional when productive rearrangements were above 56.7% and as segregating when the standard deviation between donors was above 5%. A statistical classification framework was built to diagnose cytomegalovirus status from the catalog of TCR beta chain sequences. In a later analysis, TCR nucleotide sequences were compared against IMGT/GENE-DB human TR gene sequences so that V and J genes could be assigned. The TCRdist pipeline was used in a later analysis to assign CDR3 sequences and most-parsimonious VDJ recombination scenarios. A later analysis defined each TCR beta chain by its CDR3 amino acid sequence plus V-gene family, and excluded reads lacking a unique V-gene family. A later analysis removed over 500 highly shared, low-generation-probability nucleotide sequences to deal with suspected cross-contamination and a sequencing artifact. In a later analysis, a clonal expansion index for each public chain was calculated from normalized within-repertoire ranks of inferred template counts. Generation probabilities in a later analysis came from a VDJ recombination model fitted to out-of-frame rearrangements, and those results were checked against IGoR. A later analysis scored TCR-TCR, TCR-HLA and TCR-CMV co-occurrence with hypergeometric tests, applying a repertoire-size bias correction to TCR pairs. False discovery rates were estimated in a later analysis by permuting HLA or CMV assignments 20 times. In a later analysis, co-occurring TCRs were grouped using DBSCAN, with TCRdist sequence similarity added in when clustering inside HLA-allele-positive subsets. Repertoires with fewer than 30,000 or more than 120,000 public chains were left out of co-occurrence clustering, as were five repertoires with anomalous nucleotide sharing. The immuneACCESS repertoire file appears here via TCRdb, limited to in-frame rearrangements. These files lack a portion of the clones; in checked studies, under half of the deficit traces to unresolved V genes, and the cause of the others is not known. Clonal size and the V and J genes are those of that table, whereas D and trimming came from the DNA. The sample data list about 110,000 clones, and roughly 71% of these were observed just once. Approximately 11% of the sample goes to the ten largest clones.

The source of the sample is a study of cytomegalovirus exposure and HLA in healthy donors listed by TCRdb under 2017. Background on the whole study: An earlier analysis of 550 to 700 of the donors reported about 250 Gb of sequence data and 117 million unique TCR beta sequences from some 180 million T cells. Every discovery cohort repertoire had been produced on one sequencing platform. A separate validation cohort of over 95 different subjects was used in addition to the approximately 700-subject first cohort. Roughly 5 DR-DQ haplotypes were handled as single units for association and clustering because linkage in the cohort was strong. Among the roughly 430 genotyped donors, 75% to 90% belonged to the genetic ancestry cluster associated with self-reported Caucasian donors. HLA typing covered class I and class II loci at four-digit resolution. Donor age, sex, ethnicity and CMV serostatus were collected together with the repertoire data. The study profiled the T cell repertoires of under 700 subjects by immunosequencing and related them to cytomegalovirus serostatus. To predict cytomegalovirus infection status, the study brought together high-throughput TCR immunosequencing, statistical association of individual TCRs with disease status, and machine learning. Rather than using new phenotypic data, the later analysis identified candidate immune exposures from TCR beta sequences and from how often those sequences occurred across donors. The study aimed to test whether cataloging public T cell receptors could reveal signatures of past pathogen exposure. A later analysis re-analyzed previously published TCR beta repertoires from several hundred donors and added high-resolution HLA genotyping to study TCR occurrence patterns. On average, around 200,000 unique TCR beta nucleotide sequences were sequenced per donor among about 400 genotyped donors of the cohort, with roughly 19% of those sequences being non-productive. About 300 gigabases of sequencing data and roughly 80 million unique TCR sequences made up an early release that covered some 640 HLA-typed donors. A later genetic analysis took genome-wide SNP genotypes for about three fifths of the 666 donors and used that subset as a discovery cohort. An earlier analysis of some 600 of the donors applied high-throughput TCR beta sequencing to assess whether each TCR beta V gene segment acted as functional or pseudogenic. Typing coverage varied by locus: roughly 629-640 donors for A, B, C, DRB1 and DQB1; 522 for DQA1; some 610 for DPA1; fewer than 480 for DPB1. Paper-wide results and their limitations: Because HLA typing was missing for some donors at each locus, association tests included only the typed subset. While some public TCRs were present in many individuals, most TCR sequences turned up only very rarely across donors. A later analysis found that HLA-associated TCR beta chains were more clonally expanded and had lower generation probabilities than equally common non-associated chains. Correlated functional status among segregating V segments might be attributable to linkage disequilibrium, but an unknown experimental factor could not be ruled out. Three of the identified cytomegalovirus-associated TCR beta chains were confirmed in vitro to be specific for cytomegalovirus antigens. In a later analysis, 16,951 TCR beta sequences were associated with specific HLA alleles at a false discovery rate of 0.05. The authors suggested that the approach could potentially be generalized to other disease states and immunological phenotypes. A later analysis found that TCR association rates varied across HLA loci, with DRB1 alleles showing the most associated TCRs and HLA-C alleles the fewest. Assigning TCR associations to individual alleles was difficult when HLA alleles, especially DR and DQ, strongly co-occurred. A total of 164 TCR beta chains were listed by the study as associated with cytomegalovirus. Immune exposure information for the cohort was limited to CMV serostatus. In an earlier analysis of more than 450 of the donors, most TCR beta V segments were observed in productive rearrangements about 87% or about 30% of the time, broadly matching IMGT annotations. In a later analysis, several top co-occurrence clusters were reported to appear linked to parvovirus B19, influenza, CMV and Epstein-Barr virus. A further reported finding was that TCR beta sequences accurately predicted the HLA-A and HLA-B alleles for most subjects in the first cohort. A group of highly shared sequence variants was considered likely to be a technical artifact of the sequencing pipeline. Because counts were too low, about 15 rarely observed V segments, including chromosome 9 orphons, were left out of the earlier analysis of roughly 600 of the donors. In a later genetic analysis, fewer N-insertions in productive TCRs were reported among donors in an Asian-associated ancestry cluster than the roughly 700-donor mean. Roughly uniform sequencing depth across donors was assumed in presence/absence analyses, although this assumption may not hold. The cohort was sequenced for TCR beta chains only, and without alpha or paired-chain data the features that could be detected were limited. Because the 87-base-pair reads could not distinguish some IMGT-functional V segments, including TRBV6-2 and TRBV6-3, those segments were excluded. The classifier was reported to diagnose cytomegalovirus status with high specificity and sensitivity in both the original and validation cohorts. An association between a missense DCLRE1C variant and V-gene and J-gene trimming of TCR beta chains was found in a later genetic analysis and replicated in an independent cohort. According to a later analysis, most CMV-associated TCR beta chains appeared to be HLA-restricted, and the HLA associations seemed to be driven largely by CMV exposure.

Taken from the germline V gene, the CDR1 and CDR2 loops are SGHVS and FNYEAQ. The V and J ends are trimmed by 4 bases and 9 bases, leaving 10 bases between them. From its cysteine to its phenylalanine, the CDR3 spans 12 amino acids. Only the CDR3 DNA is retained, 36 bases long and in frame from the first base. In total, approximately 690 healthy bone marrow donors made up the cohort. Cohort members were all nominally healthy when sampled, although unrecorded immune exposures were likely present. The donor tested CMV seropositive and was one of the 289 seropositive cohort members. A peripheral blood sample was collected from each donor, and TCR beta sequencing was performed on peripheral blood mononuclear cells. The Qiagen DNeasy Blood Extraction Kit was used to extract genomic DNA from the blood cell samples.

The clonotype comes from a man between 35 and 55 years old in good health and CMV-seropositive. Here the chain combines TRBV7-6 and TRBJ1-5; the D gene cannot be resolved reliably. The sequencing input was PBMCs. The DNA is as follows: TGTGCCAGCAGCTCCGACCGGGGGCCCCAGCATTTT. Translated, this is CASSSDRGPQHF. The full variable domain, with segments outside the CDR3 supplied by the reference TRBV7-6 and TRBJ1-5 proteins, appears as GAGVSQSPRYKVTKRGQDVALRCDPISGHVSLYWYRQALGQGPEFLTYFNYEAQQDKSGLPNDRFSAERPEGSISTLTIQRTEQRDSAMYRCASSSDRGPQHFGDGTRLSIL.